Listed below are T cell receptor beta chains from one sample, sequenced in a study of blood T cell repertoires in COVID-19. Produced via immunoSEQ multiplex PCR; TCRdb's table is partial and in-frame only. This sample has fewer than 200,000 clones, with around four fifths found just once. The sample consisted of PBMCs or T cells enriched from blood (not recorded which). These TCRs come from a woman in her forties or fifties in a cohort exposed to, infected with or recovered from COVID-19 (not recorded which). Each CDR3 is given with its conserved first and last residue. The order of the fields is V gene, CDR3 protein.

TRBV3-1/TRBV3-2,CASSPMDRPNTEAFF
TRBV7-9,CASSLASTGGFLQNTIYF
TRBV2,CASSASQGINQPQHF
TRBV29-1,CSVRGEDQPQHF
TRBV2,CASREQGNQPQHF
TRBV27,CASSPPGIRGGELFF
TRBV19,CASRKSGNQPQHF
TRBV24-1,CATSDLGAPEKLFF
TRBV7-8,CASSTGLAGVATQYF
TRBV4-2,CASGAGGYNEQFF
TRBV5-1,CASSPSPLSDSPLHF
TRBV6-1,CASSDGASYEQYF
TRBV7-2,CASSFSGGLNNEQFF
TRBV7-2,CASESRQTLYNEQFF
TRBV28,CASSLLADGELFF
TRBV4-3,CASSQGEGNTIYF
TRBV23-1,CASSPLGFGKKLFF
TRBV29-1,CSVERGFGTGELFF
TRBV14,CASSHMTGGETEAFF
TRBV11-2,CASSRQQQGNEQFF
TRBV7-9,CASSLAGGYNEQFF
TRBV5-4,CASRIGGDTEAFF
TRBV7-9,CASTKNGGGRSGELFF
TRBV2,CASGGSGRSSYEQYF
TRBV29-1,CSVLRVWDLNEQFF
TRBV3-1/TRBV3-2,CASSPDRNSNQPQHF
TRBV18,CASSPRGGPMNTEAFF
TRBV28,CASRAIRDIYGYTF
TRBV28,CASSRDRVVTEAFF
TRBV19,CASSISGGFSDTQYF
TRBV19,CASSFDGARTEAFF